This paragraph covers one T cell receptor (beta chain) sequence. Its antigen remains unknown. The data originate from a study of siplizumab effects on memory and regulatory T cells. The CDR3 spans 17 residues. Trimming removed 1 base at V and 2 bases at J, with 15 bases between. Germline V gene lookup returns CDR1 LGHNT and CDR2 FRNRAP. In each sample, roughly 10^5 TCR templates were assayed. Produced via immunoSEQ multiplex PCR; TCRdb's table is partial and in-frame only. The sample holds around 100,000 clones, about 91% seen once. Study-wide results and limits: Researchers could not give a naive or memory phenotype to roughly 80-96% of proliferating CD4+ or CD8+ clones. Alloreactive sequences traceable to unstimulated CD4+ memory cells declined significantly under siplizumab. Naive T cell populations appeared to exhibit greater diversity than memory cells and appeared to be major alloresponse contributors.

Sequencing was carried out using Tregs sorted from blood. This sequence originates from a human donor in good health. This chain uses TRBV12-5 with TRBJ2-1; D may be TRBD2 (5 bases). The CDR3 bases are TGTGCTAGTGGTTTGGGGGTGAGTAGCGTGACCTACAATGAGCAGTTCTTC. Its protein product is CASGLGVSSVTYNEQFF.